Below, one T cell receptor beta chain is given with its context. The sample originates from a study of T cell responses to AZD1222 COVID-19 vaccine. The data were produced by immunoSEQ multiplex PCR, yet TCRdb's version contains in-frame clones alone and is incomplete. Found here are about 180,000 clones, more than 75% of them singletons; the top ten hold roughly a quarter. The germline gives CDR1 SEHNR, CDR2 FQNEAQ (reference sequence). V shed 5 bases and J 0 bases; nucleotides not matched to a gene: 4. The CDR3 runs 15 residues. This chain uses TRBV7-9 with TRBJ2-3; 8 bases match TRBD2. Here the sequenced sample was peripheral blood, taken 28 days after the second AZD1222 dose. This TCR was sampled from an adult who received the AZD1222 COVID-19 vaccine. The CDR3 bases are TGTGCCAGCAGCCTCCGGGAGGGAAGCACAGATACGCAGTATTTT. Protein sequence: CASSLREGSTDTQYF.